Sequencing of this TCR beta chain was carried out in a study of blood T cell repertoires in COVID-19. Study details: Italy, Spain and the United States were the sources of the convalescent and acute COVID-19 samples. PBMCs, B-cell-depleted T cells, or T cells were the source of the cDNA or gDNA that made up the material.

In the study's own analysis: Researchers report that nucleated cell counts were estimated from reference gene primer amplification. Libraries were prepared by immunoSEQ multiplex PCR; TCRdb keeps only in-frame clonotypes and omits some of them. Clone size and the V and J calls come from that table; the DNA yielded D and trimming. The sample yields 120,000 or so clones, 78% seen once. This CDR3 has 15 amino acids. Trimming removed 0 bases from V and 4 bases from J; junction bases left unmatched: 4. The germline CDR1 and CDR2 sequences are MGHRA and YSYEKL. This chain joins TRBV4-1 and TRBJ1-2; 8 nucleotides align to TRBD1. This TCR derives from a man in his 70s with acute or convalescent COVID-19. The sequenced sample was peripheral blood. The CDR3 sequence: CASSQEGQGAYGYTF. The CDR3 DNA is TGCGCCAGCAGCCAAGAGGGCCAGGGGGCCTATGGCTACACCTTC.